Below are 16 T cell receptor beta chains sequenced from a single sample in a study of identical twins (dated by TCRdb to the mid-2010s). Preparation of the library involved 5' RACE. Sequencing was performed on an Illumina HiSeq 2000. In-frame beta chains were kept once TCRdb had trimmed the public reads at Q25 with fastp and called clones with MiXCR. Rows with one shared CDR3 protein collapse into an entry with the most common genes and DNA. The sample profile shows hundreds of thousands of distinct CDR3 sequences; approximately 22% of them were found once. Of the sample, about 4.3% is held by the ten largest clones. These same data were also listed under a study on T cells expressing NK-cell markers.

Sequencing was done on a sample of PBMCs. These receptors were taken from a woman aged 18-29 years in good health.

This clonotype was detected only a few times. CDR3 in DNA: TGTGCCACCAGCAGGCTAAATGAAAAACTGTTTTTT. This gives the protein CATSRLNEKLFF. V is TRBV15 and J is TRBJ1-4; D uncertain. Trimming took off 3 bases at V and 5 bases at J, with 4 bases between the two ends. The CDR3 sequence is 12 residues long. From germline, CDR1 is LNHNV and CDR2 YYDKDF (reference sequence).

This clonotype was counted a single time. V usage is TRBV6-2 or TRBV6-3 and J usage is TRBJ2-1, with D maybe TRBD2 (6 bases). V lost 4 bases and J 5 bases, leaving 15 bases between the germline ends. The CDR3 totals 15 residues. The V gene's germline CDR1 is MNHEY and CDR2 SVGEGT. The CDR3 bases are TGTGCCAGCAGTTCGCTCGGGAGAAGCGACAATGAGCAGTTCTTC. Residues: CASSSLGRSDNEQFF.

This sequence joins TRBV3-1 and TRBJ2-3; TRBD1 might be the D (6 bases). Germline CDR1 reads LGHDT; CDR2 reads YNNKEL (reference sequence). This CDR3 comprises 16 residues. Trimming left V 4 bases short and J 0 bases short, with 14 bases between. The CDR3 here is CASSPRGDLSTDTQYF. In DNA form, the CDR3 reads TGTGCCAGCAGCCCCAGGGGTGATCTTAGCACAGATACGCAGTATTTT.

The CDR3 bases are TGTGCCAGCAGGTCGGACCGGCCCTACGAGCAGTACTTC. Protein: CASRSDRPYEQYF. J is TRBJ2-7 and V is TRBV12-3 or TRBV12-4; no reliable D call. The length of the CDR3 is 13 residues. Trimming left V 6 bases short and J 2 bases short, with 11 bases between.

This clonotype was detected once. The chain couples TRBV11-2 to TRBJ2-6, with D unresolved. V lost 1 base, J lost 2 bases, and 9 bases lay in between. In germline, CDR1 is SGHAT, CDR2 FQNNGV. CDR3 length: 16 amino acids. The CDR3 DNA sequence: TGTGCCAGCAGCTTAGTTTGGGGTGCTGGGGCCAACGTCCTGACTTTC. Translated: CASSLVWGAGANVLTF.

The CDR3 region is CATRTGEAQPQHF. The CDR3 bases are TGTGCCACGAGGACAGGGGAGGCTCAGCCCCAGCATTTT. This rearrangement joins TRBV27 to TRBJ1-5, with TRBD1 identical over 9 bases. V shed 10 bases and J 6 bases; nucleotides not matched to a gene: 7. Germline V gene data show CDR1 as MNHEY and CDR2 as SMNVEV (reference sequence). The CDR3 consists of 13 residues.

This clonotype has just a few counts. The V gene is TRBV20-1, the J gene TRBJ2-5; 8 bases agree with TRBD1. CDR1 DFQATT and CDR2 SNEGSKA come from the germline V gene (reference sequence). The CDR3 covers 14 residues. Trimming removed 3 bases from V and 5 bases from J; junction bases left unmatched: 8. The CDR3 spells CSAREYRGWETQYF. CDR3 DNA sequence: TGCAGTGCTAGGGAGTACAGGGGGTGGGAGACCCAGTACTTC.

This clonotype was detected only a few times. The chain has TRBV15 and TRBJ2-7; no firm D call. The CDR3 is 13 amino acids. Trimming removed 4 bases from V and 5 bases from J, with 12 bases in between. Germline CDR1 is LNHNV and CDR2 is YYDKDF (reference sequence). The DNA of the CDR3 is TGTGCCACCAGCACTACAGCAGTCCACGAGCAGTACTTC. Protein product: CATSTTAVHEQYF.

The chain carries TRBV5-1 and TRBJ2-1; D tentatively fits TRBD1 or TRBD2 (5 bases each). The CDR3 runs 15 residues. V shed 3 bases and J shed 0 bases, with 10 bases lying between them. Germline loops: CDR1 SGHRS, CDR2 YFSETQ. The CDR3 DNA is TGCGCCAGCAGCTGGGACCCGAGCTCCTACAATGAGCAGTTCTTC. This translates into CASSWDPSSYNEQFF.

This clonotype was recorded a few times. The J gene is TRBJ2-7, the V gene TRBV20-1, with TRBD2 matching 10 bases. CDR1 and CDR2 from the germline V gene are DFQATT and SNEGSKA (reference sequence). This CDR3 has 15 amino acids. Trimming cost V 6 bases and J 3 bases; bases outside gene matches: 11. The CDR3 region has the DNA TGCAGTGCCAGGGGAGGAGGACTAGCGGACTACGAGCAGTACTTC. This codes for CSARGGGLADYEQYF.

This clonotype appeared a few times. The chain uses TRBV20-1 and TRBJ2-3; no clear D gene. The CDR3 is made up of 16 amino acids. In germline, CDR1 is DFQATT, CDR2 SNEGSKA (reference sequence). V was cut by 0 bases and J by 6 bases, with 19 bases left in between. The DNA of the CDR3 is TGCAGTGCTAGAGATAGGATGCAAACACAAGCGGATACGCAGTATTTT. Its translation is CSARDRMQTQADTQYF.

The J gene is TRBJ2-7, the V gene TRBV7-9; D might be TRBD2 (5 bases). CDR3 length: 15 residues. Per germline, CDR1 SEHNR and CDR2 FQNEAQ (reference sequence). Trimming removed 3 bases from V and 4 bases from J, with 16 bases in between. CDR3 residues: CASSFQTSGWYEQYF. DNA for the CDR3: TGTGCCAGCAGCTTTCAGACATCGGGATGGTACGAGCAGTACTTC.

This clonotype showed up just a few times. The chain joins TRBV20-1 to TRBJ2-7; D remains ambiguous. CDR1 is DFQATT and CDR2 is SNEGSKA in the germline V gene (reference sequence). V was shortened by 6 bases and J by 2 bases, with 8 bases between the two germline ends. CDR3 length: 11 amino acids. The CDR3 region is CSAHGPYEQYF. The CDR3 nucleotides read TGCAGTGCCCACGGCCCCTACGAGCAGTACTTC.

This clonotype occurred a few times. This chain's CDR3 is CASSLAPPRGHEQYF. CDR3 bases: TGTGCCAGCAGCTTAGCCCCCCCCAGGGGCCACGAGCAGTACTTC. This chain joins TRBV11-2 and TRBJ2-7; possibly TRBD1 for D (6 bases). The V gene's germline CDR1 is SGHAT and CDR2 FQNNGV. The CDR3 runs 15 residues. The ends were cut back, 1 base at V and 5 bases at J, with 15 bases in the middle.

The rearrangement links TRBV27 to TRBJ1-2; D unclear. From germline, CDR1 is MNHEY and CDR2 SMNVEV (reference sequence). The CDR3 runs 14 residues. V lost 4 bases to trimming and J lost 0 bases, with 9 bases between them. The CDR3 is CASSYRRSNYGYTF. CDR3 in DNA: TGTGCCAGCAGTTACCGACGGTCTAACTATGGCTACACCTTC.

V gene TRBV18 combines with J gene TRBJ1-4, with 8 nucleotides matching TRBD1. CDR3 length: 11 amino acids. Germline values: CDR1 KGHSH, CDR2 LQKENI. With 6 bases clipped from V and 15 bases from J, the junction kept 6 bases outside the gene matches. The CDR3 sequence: CASSLGQGVFF. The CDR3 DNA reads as TGTGCCAGCTCTCTCGGACAGGGAGTGTTTTTT.